These 31 T cell receptor beta chains were sequenced from one sample in a study of regulatory T cells in long-lasting Graves disease. Time point specified: newly diagnosed GD, antithyroid drugs for less than 3 months. Generation of the TCR library employed RNA extracted from PBMCs. Investigators prepared the TCR beta libraries by applying iRepertoire HTBI primers and Arm-PCR of CDR3 regions. Using its own MiXCR run on the multiplex PCR reads, TCRdb lists one record per CDR3 protein. Of over 400,000 distinct CDR3 sequences in the sample, around 13% were seen once. This sample also appeared in a second study, on T cells in Graves' hyperthyroidism and ophthalmopathy.

This specimen was peripheral blood mononuclear cells (PBMCs), taken at new diagnosis, from a patient treated with antithyroid drugs. Receptors were obtained from a woman aged 50 to 60 with Graves disease.

At least ten counts were recorded for this clonotype. The chain employs TRBV28 and TRBJ1-1; possible D gene TRBD1, 5 bases. From germline, CDR1 is MDHEN and CDR2 SYDVKM. The V end lost 6 bases, the J end lost 0 bases, and 20 bases lay between the germline ends. This CDR3 region has 17 residues. The CDR3 DNA follows: TGTGCCAGCAGCCCAGGGACCTCAAACCTTATGAACACTGAAGCTTTCTTT. The encoded protein is CASSPGTSNLMNTEAFF.

The CDR3 nucleotides read TGCAGCGCTACGGGCCTCAGTAACAATGAGCAGTTCTTC. It is translated as CSATGLSNNEQFF. V is TRBV29-1 and J is TRBJ2-1; D is unresolved. Trimming cost V 7 bases and J 5 bases, with 15 bases left between them. The CDR3 extends over 13 amino acids. Germline V lookup: CDR1 SQVTM, CDR2 ANQGSEA.

This clonotype has a count of ten or more. V usage is TRBV2 and J usage is TRBJ2-5; 8 bases align to TRBD2. Losses at the gene ends were 4 bases for V and 1 base for J; bases not matched to a gene: 5. The CDR3 contains 15 residues. Germline assignment: CDR1 SNHLY and CDR2 FYNNEI. CDR3 DNA sequence: TGTGCCAGCAGTGGACTAGCGAAAACCCAAGAGACCCAGTACTTC. It is translated as CASSGLAKTQETQYF.

This clonotype was seen repeatedly, ten times or more. V is TRBV11-2 and J is TRBJ1-4; D unresolved. The CDR3 sequence is 15 residues long. Germline V gene data show CDR1 as SGHAT and CDR2 as FQNNGV. V lost 5 bases and J lost 5, with 15 bases in between. CDR3 nucleotides: TGTGCCAGCAGCAAACCGGGAGATCAAAATGAAAAACTGTTTTTT. Protein product: CASSKPGDQNEKLFF.

This clonotype was seen repeatedly, ten times or more. This rearrangement joins TRBV7-2 to TRBJ2-3; D is possibly TRBD2 (6 bases). Germline CDR1 SGHTA, CDR2 FQGNSA. V dropped 8 bases and J dropped 10 bases, with 19 bases sitting between them. This CDR3 comprises 13 residues. CDR3 sequence (DNA): TGTGCCAGCCGCGGGGCGGGAACAGGTCCGCAGTATTTT. Protein sequence: CASRGAGTGPQYF.

On this clonotype itself: A much larger clone lies a single base off, so this may be a read error. J is TRBJ1-2 and V is TRBV28, with D tentatively TRBD1 (5 bases). CDR3 length equals 15 residues. Looked up from germline, CDR1 is MDHEN and CDR2 is SYDVKM. The CDR3 DNA reads as TGTGCCTGCAGTTCCCCCTTGACAGCTAACTATGGCTACACCTTC. Residues: CACSSPLTANYGYTF.

The genes are TRBV13 and TRBJ2-7; 9 bases align to TRBD2. Germline values: CDR1 PRHDT, CDR2 FYEKMQ (reference sequence). V shed 2 bases and J 5 bases; nucleotides not matched to a gene: 10. The CDR3 runs 16 residues. This chain's CDR3 is CASSLRAGTSFNEQYF. In nucleotides, the CDR3 is TGTGCCAGCAGCTTAAGAGCCGGGACTAGCTTTAACGAGCAGTACTTC.

In its sample, this clonotype was seen many times. The chain combines TRBV28 with TRBJ2-2, with 10 bases matching TRBD2. CDR3 length: 15 amino acids. Germline V CDR1 and CDR2: MDHEN, SYDVKM. V lost 8 bases, J lost 6 bases, and 9 bases stayed unmatched. CDR3 sequence reads: CASESGTSVPGELFF. CDR3 nucleotide sequence: TGTGCCAGCGAATCGGGGACTAGCGTTCCCGGGGAGCTGTTTTTT.

The chain links TRBV2 to TRBJ1-5, with 8 bases identical to TRBD1. The CDR3 is 14 amino acids. Germline-derived CDR1 and CDR2 are SNHLY and FYNNEI. Losses at the gene ends were 6 bases for V and 7 bases for J; bases not matched to a gene: 8. This CDR3 reads CASSLDRAGQPQHF. Written as DNA, the CDR3 is TGTGCCAGCAGCCTGGACAGGGCCGGGCAGCCCCAGCATTTT.

This clonotype was seen ten or more times. The chain is built from TRBV2 and TRBJ2-3, with 9 bases aligning to TRBD2. Trimming removed 3 bases from V and 5 bases from J; junction bases left unmatched: 3. From germline, CDR1 is SNHLY and CDR2 FYNNEI. This CDR3 is 14 amino acids long. The CDR3 DNA reads as TGTGCCAGCAGTGAGCAGACTAGCGGAGATACGCAGTATTTT. Translated: CASSEQTSGDTQYF. The full variable domain, rest sourced from reference TRBV2 and TRBJ2-3, is EPEVTQTPSHQVTQMGQEVILRCVPISNHLYFYWYRQILGQKVEFLVSFYNNEISEKSEIFDDQFSVERPDGSNFTLKIRSTKLEDSAMYFCASSEQTSGDTQYFGPGTRLTVL.

Many counts were recorded for this clonotype. The chain uses TRBV2 and TRBJ1-1, with TRBD1 matching 11 bases. After removal of 8 bases from V and 5 bases from J, the junction contained 13 bases not matched to a gene. The germline V gene encodes CDR1 SNHLY and CDR2 FYNNEI. The CDR3 runs 16 residues. CDR3 sequence: CASSLRTGGKGTEAFF. The CDR3, as DNA: TGTGCCAGCTCCCTAAGGACAGGGGGCAAGGGGACTGAAGCTTTCTTT.

This clonotype was detected many times. The V call is TRBV3-1, the J call TRBJ2-1; TRBD2 aligns across 7 bases. CDR1 is LGHDT, CDR2 YNNKEL, per germline (reference sequence). Germline trimming cut 0 bases from V and 5 bases from J; bases unmatched to any gene: 4. The CDR3 extends over 15 amino acids. In DNA form, the CDR3 reads TGTGCCAGCAGCCAAGAGGGTCTAGCGGACAATGAGCAGTTCTTC. Protein sequence: CASSQEGLADNEQFF.

The genes are TRBV27 and TRBJ1-5; 9 bases map to TRBD1. Germline V lookup: CDR1 MNHEY, CDR2 SMNVEV (reference sequence). The CDR3 covers 17 residues. With 6 bases clipped from V and 2 bases from J, the junction kept 11 bases outside the gene matches. CDR3 nucleotides: TGTGCCAGCAGACCGGGACAGGGTCGCTTTGGCAATCAGCCCCAGCATTTT. Its protein product is CASRPGQGRFGNQPQHF.

This clonotype was counted ten times or more. The V gene is TRBV7-2, the J gene TRBJ2-1; 12 positions match TRBD2. Germline CDR1 is SGHTA and CDR2 is FQGNSA. V shed 8 bases, J shed 0 bases, and the junction held 14 bases outside the gene matches. This CDR3 is 19 amino acids long. The CDR3 nucleotides are TGTGCCAGCCGAGCGCGGGGGCTAGCGGGAGGGAGCTCCTACAATGAGCAGTTCTTC. Translation gives CASRARGLAGGSSYNEQFF. Based on the CDR3 plus reference TRBV7-2 and TRBJ2-1, the full variable domain is GAGVSQSPSNKVTEKGKDVELRCDPISGHTALYWYRQSLGQGLEFLIYFQGNSAPDKSGLPSDRFSAERTGGSVSTLTIQRTQQEDSAVYLCASRARGLAGGSSYNEQFFGPGTRLTVL.

This clonotype showed up just a few times. The chain carries TRBV10-1 and TRBJ2-2, with 13 positions matching TRBD2. Germline V gene sequence: CDR1 WNHNN, CDR2 SYGVQD (reference sequence). This CDR3 is 17 amino acids long. Trimming removed 2 bases from V and 7 bases from J; junction bases left unmatched: 7. The CDR3 coding sequence is TGCGCCAGCAGTGAGAGGACTAGCGGGAGTTTCGTCGGGGAGCTGTTTTTT. This translates into CASSERTSGSFVGELFF.

At least ten counts were recorded for this clonotype. The V gene is TRBV6-1, the J gene TRBJ2-3, with 9 nucleotides matching TRBD2. This CDR3 spans 15 amino acids. J lost 2 bases, V lost 5 bases, and 5 bases had no gene match. Germline CDR1 MNHNS, CDR2 SASEGT. CDR3 region: CASSLAGRPTDTQYF. The CDR3 DNA reads TGTGCCAGCAGTCTAGCGGGAAGGCCCACAGATACGCAGTATTTT.

This clonotype appeared a few times. The chain links TRBV19 to TRBJ1-5; a weak D match, TRBD1 (6 bases). V gave up 5 bases and J gave up 4 bases, with 12 bases separating them. The germline V gene encodes CDR1 LNHDA and CDR2 SQIVND (reference sequence). The CDR3 is 14 residues long. The chain's CDR3 is CASSWRGWNQPQHF. As DNA, the CDR3 is TGTGCCAGTAGTTGGAGGGGGTGGAATCAGCCCCAGCATTTT. Complete variable domain (other parts from reference TRBV19 and TRBJ1-5): DGGITQSPKYLFRKEGQNVTLSCEQNLNHDAMYWYRQDPGQGLRLIYYSQIVNDFQKGDIAEGYSVSREKKESFPLTVTSAQKNPTAFYLCASSWRGWNQPQHFGDGTRLSIL.

This clonotype showed up just a few times. V gene TRBV19 combines with J gene TRBJ1-5; D may be TRBD1 (6 bases). V was pared by 3 bases and J by 6 bases, with 12 bases between. The CDR3 is 14 amino acids. Germline CDR1 and CDR2: LNHDA and SQIVND (reference sequence). The CDR3 protein is CASSMHGQFQPQHF. The DNA of the CDR3 is TGTGCCAGTAGTATGCACGGACAGTTTCAGCCCCAGCATTTT.

This clonotype has a handful of counts. The rearrangement links TRBV7-9 to TRBJ2-3; TRBD2 matches at 10 bases. This CDR3 contains 16 residues. Germline CDR1 and CDR2: SEHNR and FQNEAQ (reference sequence). V shed 3 bases and J 6 bases; nucleotides not matched to a gene: 9. In DNA, the CDR3 is TGTGCCAGCAGCTTTCACTTGGGACTAGCGATGGATACGCAGTATTTT. Amino acids: CASSFHLGLAMDTQYF.

This clonotype was picked up a small number of times. Given a much more abundant clone one base away, this may be a read error. The gene calls are TRBV2 and TRBJ2-7; the D is unclear. The CDR3 has 11 amino acids. The ends were cut back, 11 bases at V and 5 bases at J, with 13 bases in the middle. CDR1 is SNHLY and CDR2 is FYNNEI in the germline V gene. CDR3 in amino acids: CAGSPRHEQYF. CDR3 in DNA: TGTGCCGGTAGTCCCAGGCACGAGCAGTACTTC.

There are many counts of this clonotype. The chain is built from TRBV6-2 or TRBV6-3 and TRBJ2-1; no firm D call. Germline loops: CDR1 MNHEY, CDR2 SVGEGT. This CDR3 contains 15 residues. V dropped 5 bases and J dropped 7 bases, with 18 bases sitting between them. In DNA form, the CDR3 reads TGTGCCAGCAGTCGCCTGTCCCCAACTGCGAATGAGCAGTTCTTC. It encodes CASSRLSPTANEQFF.

This clonotype was counted many times. The chain has TRBV7-8 and TRBJ2-2; 7 bases line up with TRBD2. CDR3 length: 16 amino acids. Looked up from germline, CDR1 is SGHVS and CDR2 is FQNEAQ. J gave up 0 bases and V 6 bases, and 7 bases lay outside the gene matches. The CDR3 reads CASSHRTSANTGELFF. DNA of the CDR3: TGTGCCAGCAGTCATCGTACTAGCGCGAACACCGGGGAGCTGTTTTTT.

The chain employs TRBV2 and TRBJ1-1; the D is unclear. The CDR3 is 13 amino acids. V dropped 5 bases and J dropped 1 base, with 8 bases sitting between them. CDR1 is SNHLY, CDR2 FYNNEI, per germline. The CDR3 DNA sequence: TGTGCCAGCAGTACTCTGGGGAACACTGAAGCTTTCTTT. Residues: CASSTLGNTEAFF. Combining the CDR3 with reference TRBV2 and TRBJ1-1 gives the whole variable domain EPEVTQTPSHQVTQMGQEVILRCVPISNHLYFYWYRQILGQKVEFLVSFYNNEISEKSEIFDDQFSVERPDGSNFTLKIRSTKLEDSAMYFCASSTLGNTEAFFGQGTRLTVV.

This rearrangement joins TRBV30 to TRBJ2-7; no firm D call. CDR1 GTSNPN and CDR2 SVGIG come from the germline V gene (reference sequence). V lost 2 bases and J 3 bases, leaving 8 bases between the germline ends. The CDR3 has 12 amino acids. The CDR3 nucleotides read TGTGCCTGGAGTTTACAGAGCTACGAGCAGTACTTC. Translated, it gives CAWSLQSYEQYF.

At least ten counts were recorded for this clonotype. J is TRBJ2-1 and V is TRBV13; 14 nucleotides line up with TRBD2. Per the germline V gene, CDR1 is PRHDT and CDR2 is FYEKMQ (reference sequence). The CDR3 loop spans 17 amino acids. Unmatched junction bases numbered 5, after V lost 3 bases and J lost 4 bases. The CDR3 nucleotides read TGTGCCAGCAGCTTCACGACTAGCGGGAGGGCATACAATGAGCAGTTCTTC. This sequence encodes CASSFTTSGRAYNEQFF.

This clonotype showed up many times. The chain uses TRBV27 and TRBJ1-2; 7 bases align to TRBD1. Germline CDR1 MNHEY, CDR2 SMNVEV (reference sequence). V was pared by 5 bases and J by 5 bases, with 5 bases of the junction left unmatched. This CDR3 has 13 residues. The CDR3 sequence is CASSPRQGYGYTF. CDR3 sequence (DNA): TGTGCCAGCAGTCCAAGACAGGGATATGGCTACACCTTC.

This clonotype appeared many times. This chain uses TRBV18 with TRBJ2-1; TRBD1 matches at 9 bases. CDR3 length equals 15 residues. CDR1 and CDR2 (germline): KGHSH, LQKENI. V shed 4 bases, J shed 7 bases, and the junction held 8 bases outside the gene matches. CDR3: CASSLPGQGWNEQFF. The CDR3 DNA reads TGTGCCAGCTCACTCCCGGGACAGGGATGGAATGAGCAGTTCTTC.

Worth noting for this clonotype: This may stem from a read error, because a much larger clone lies one nucleotide away. The chain links TRBV7-2 to TRBJ2-2; no firm D call. The CDR3 runs to 14 residues. The V gene's germline CDR1 is SGHTA and CDR2 FQGNSA. CDR3 DNA sequence: TGTGACAGCAGCTCGAACCCGAACACCGGGGAGCTGTTTTTT. Its translation: CDSSSNPNTGELFF.

This clonotype was recorded at least ten times. The chain has TRBV28 and TRBJ1-4; D possibly corresponds to TRBD1 (5 bases). V shed 2 bases and J shed 3 bases, with 10 bases lying between them. The CDR3 contains 15 residues. Germline V lookup: CDR1 MDHEN, CDR2 SYDVKM. This CDR3 reads CASSLPGTANEKLFF. The CDR3 nucleotides are TGTGCCAGCAGTTTACCCGGGACGGCTAATGAAAAACTGTTTTTT.

This clonotype was detected ten times or more. V usage is TRBV28 and J usage is TRBJ1-2; TRBD1 agrees at 9 bases. Trimming cost V 2 bases and J 3 bases; bases outside gene matches: 4. This CDR3 region has 15 residues. Looked up from germline, CDR1 is MDHEN and CDR2 is SYDVKM. The CDR3 spells CASSLRQGGDYGYTF. The CDR3 DNA is TGTGCCAGCAGTTTAAGACAGGGGGGTGACTATGGCTACACCTTC.

There are many counts of this clonotype. This CDR3 reads CASSPQGGGTRFNEQFF. CDR3 coding DNA: TGTGCCAGCAGCCCCCAAGGTGGGGGGACTAGGTTTAATGAGCAGTTCTTC. This sequence joins TRBV7-3 and TRBJ2-1, with 8 bases lining up with TRBD2. The CDR3 has 17 residues. From germline, CDR1 is SGHTA and CDR2 FQGTGA. The V and J ends lost 5 bases and 7 bases, in that order; junction bases with no gene match: 16.